The T cell receptor beta chain described here comes from a study of blood T cells in healthy people across ages (dated by TCRdb to the mid-2010s). Study-wide context: In model experiments, roughly one uniquely barcoded TCR beta cDNA molecule per two T cells was captured by template switching. The study measured age-related changes in TCR beta repertoire diversity using deep sequencing normalized with unique cDNA molecular identifiers. Four age groups were formed from the donors: young (average around 15 years), middle-aged (approximately 42), aged (roughly 56) and long-lived (about 80). Donors of different ages were randomly distributed across sequencing lanes to avoid experimental bias. Two additional independent replicas of 1 million unique cDNA reads from the same blood draw were analyzed for two donors (one aged 18 to 30 and one aged 80 or older).

V is reduced by 3 bases and J by 6 bases, leaving a spacing of 18 bases between them. The CDR3 runs 15 amino acids, cysteine and phenylalanine included. The retained sequence is limited to the CDR3, 45 bases, with the frame set at the first base. From the germline V gene, CDR1 is SGDLS and CDR2 is YYNGEE. In this sample, this clonotype turned up a few times. Its target antigen remains unknown. No much larger clonotype is one base removed from it; base qualities were not supplied. What the study reported, not specific to this receptor: Estimates of total diversity based on one million sequenced T cells were regarded as lower bounds and as underestimates. The CMV infection status of donors was not known, potentially confounding age-related changes in expanded clonotypes. As age increased, observed TCR beta diversity per million T cells dropped in a roughly linear way, and a significant reduction was already evident by age approximately 40. Compared with the aged group, the long-lived group had more naive CD4+ T cells, fewer expanded clones and increased TCR diversity, suggesting age selection. Because profiling used bulk unsorted PBMCs, naive and antigen-experienced compartments could not be compared conclusively. The percentage of naive T cells measured by flow cytometry correlated strongly with observed TCR beta diversity.

The approximately 39 donors, aged roughly 6 to 90 years, were systemically healthy Caucasian individuals from Russia. Around 10 milliliters of peripheral blood were collected from each donor into EDTA-treated Vacutainer tubes. Ficoll-Paque density-gradient centrifugation was used to isolate PBMCs, with at least 6 million per sample. Trizol reagent was used to extract total RNA from the PBMCs, yielding at least 6 micrograms per sample. Naive CD45RAhigh/CD27high T cell percentages were measured by flow cytometry on a PBMC aliquot from every donor. Libraries were prepared through 5' RACE. The sequencer listed for this sample is Illumina HiSeq 2500. A second PCR of roughly 7 to 11 cycles was performed with a sample-barcoded 5' primer and a J-beta primer mix. A unique molecular identifier was introduced onto each TCR beta cDNA molecule by a template-switch 5' adaptor carrying 12 random nucleotides. Each sample yielded at least 3 million CDR3-containing paired-end reads. First-strand cDNA was synthesized from all RNA with the Mint cDNA synthesis kit, primed by a TRBC-specific oligonucleotide. Following uracil-DNA glycosylase treatment, a first 18-cycle PCR with universal primers M1SS and BC2_uni_R was performed on all cDNA. The original methods were these. For normalization, 1 million high-quality reads, each with a distinct molecular identifier, were randomly selected from each sample. Instead of being binned into consensus sequences, reads that shared molecular identifiers were thrown out. CDR3 identification, clonotype clustering and error correction used MiTCR with a Q25 quality threshold and the strictest error-elimination algorithm. A nonparametric unseen species model with Euler transformation was used to estimate lower-bound total TCR beta diversity. The raw public data were reprocessed by TCRdb itself: fastp quality trimming at Q25, MiXCR clonotype calling, in-frame beta chains only. Rows with a matching CDR3 protein are joined into one entry that keeps the most common DNA and genes. The V and J calls and clone size come from TCRdb's table, not from the authors' own analysis. For this sample the table gives about a million distinct CDR3 sequences, of which 35% to 45% were detected only once. Clones ranked in the top ten supply 10% to 15% of the sample.

The sequence joins TRBV9 to TRBJ1-2; the D gene is possibly TRBD1, with 5 bases matching. Input material: blood. The TCR originated in a man between 18 and 29 years old in good health. The nucleotide sequence reads as follows: TGTGCCAGCAGCGCGACGGGACCCACCGAGGATGGCTACACCTTC. Translated, this is CASSATGPTEDGYTF. This CDR3, with the reference TRBV9 and TRBJ1-2 proteins standing in past its ends, gives the full variable domain DSGVTQTPKHLITATGQRVTLRCSPRSGDLSVYWYQQSLDQGLQFLIQYYNGEERAKGNILERFSAQQFPDLHSELNLSSLELGDSALYFCASSATGPTEDGYTFGSGTRLTVV.